The 14 T cell receptor beta chains given below trace back to one sample, sequenced in a study of T cells in Graves' hyperthyroidism and ophthalmopathy. There were TCR beta CDR3 regions amplified from RNA transcripts. First-round RT-PCR of the TCR CDR3 relied on the HTBI primer set. In TCRdb, the multiplex PCR reads were re-called with MiXCR into one record per CDR3 protein. The repertoire includes approximately 400,000 distinct CDR3 sequences, over 12% of them detected once, and under 30% sits in the top ten. The sequencing sample was made of blood. These receptors were taken from a man aged 45 to 65 with Graves' ophthalmopathy.

This clonotype has ten or more counts. J is TRBJ1-1 and V is TRBV6-1, with 8 bases aligning to TRBD1. Germline assignment: CDR1 MNHNS and CDR2 SASEGT. The V segment lost 7 bases and the J segment 3 bases; nucleotides outside the gene matches: 10. There are 15 residues in the CDR3. The CDR3 spells CASTIGDRGYTEAFF. Here the CDR3 DNA reads TGTGCCAGCACCATAGGAGACAGGGGATACACTGAAGCTTTCTTT.

This clonotype was detected only once. This chain joins TRBV9 and TRBJ2-3; TRBD2 matches at 10 bases. This CDR3 is built from 17 residues. Germline lookup yields CDR1 SGDLS and CDR2 YYNGEE. V gave up 3 bases and J gave up 3 bases; unmatched junction bases: 10. The CDR3 here is CASSEGSGRSGTDTQYF. The CDR3 DNA is TGTGCCAGCAGCGAAGGTAGCGGGAGGAGTGGAACAGATACGCAGTATTTT. The full variable domain, its missing parts supplied by reference TRBV9 and TRBJ2-3, is DSGVTQTPKHLITATGQRVTLRCSPRSGDLSVYWYQQSLDQGLQFLIQYYNGEERAKGNILERFSAQQFPDLHSELNLSSLELGDSALYFCASSEGSGRSGTDTQYFGPGTRLTVL.

The chain is built from TRBV29-1 and TRBJ2-7; TRBD1 or TRBD2 may be the D gene (5 bases each). Per germline, CDR1 SQVTM and CDR2 ANQGSEA. The CDR3 is 12 amino acids. The ends were cut back, 7 bases at V and 5 bases at J, with 15 bases in the middle. The CDR3 is CSARSGLHEQYF. The DNA of the CDR3 is TGCAGCGCCAGGTCGGGGCTCCACGAGCAGTACTTC.

This clonotype appeared many times. The chain has TRBV12-3 or TRBV12-4 and TRBJ2-1, with 7 bases that match TRBD2. Losses at the gene ends were 3 bases for V and 4 bases for J; bases not matched to a gene: 12. CDR3 length equals 17 residues. CDR3 residues: CASSLGQGGRRYNEQFF. Here the CDR3 DNA reads TGTGCCAGCAGTTTGGGGCAAGGCGGGAGACGGTACAATGAGCAGTTCTTC.

The gene calls are TRBV29-1 and TRBJ2-7; TRBD1 matches at 9 bases. Germline assignment: CDR1 SQVTM and CDR2 ANQGSEA. After removal of 6 bases from V and 7 bases from J, the junction contained 10 bases not matched to a gene. The CDR3 is 13 amino acids. The DNA of the CDR3 is TGCAGCGTGAGGTCCGGGACAGGGTGGGAGCAGTACTTC. Its translation is CSVRSGTGWEQYF.

The chain uses TRBV29-1 and TRBJ2-5; D is unclear. This CDR3 comprises 11 residues. The germline V and J ends were trimmed by 7 bases and 1 base, with 7 bases remaining between them. In germline, CDR1 is SQVTM, CDR2 ANQGSEA. CDR3 nucleotides: TGCAGCGCCCGGGTCCAAGAGACCCAGTACTTC. It codes for CSARVQETQYF.

This rearrangement joins TRBV9 to TRBJ2-3; 7 positions agree with TRBD2. The CDR3 totals 16 residues. Trimming removed 2 bases from V and 8 bases from J; junction bases left unmatched: 14. CDR1 and CDR2 (germline): SGDLS, YYNGEE. The CDR3 coding sequence is TGTGCCAGCAGCGTGGATTTCGAGCTTGGGGGGGTTACGCAGTATTTT. Residues: CASSVDFELGGVTQYF.

This clonotype was counted at least ten times. The J gene is TRBJ2-3, the V gene TRBV5-1; 7 bases are a match to TRBD1. Germline values: CDR1 SGHRS, CDR2 YFSETQ. Unmatched junction bases numbered 2, after V lost 0 bases and J lost 1 base. The CDR3 contains 15 residues. The CDR3 sequence: CASSLATGRTDTQYF. The CDR3 DNA reads TGCGCCAGCAGCTTGGCGACAGGGCGCACAGATACGCAGTATTTT. Using reference TRBV5-1 and TRBJ2-3 for the parts outside the CDR3, the full variable domain is KAGVTQTPRYLIKTRGQQVTLSCSPISGHRSVSWYQQTPGQGLQFLFEYFSETQRNKGNFPGRFSGRQFSNSRSEMNVSTLELGDSALYLCASSLATGRTDTQYFGPGTRLTVL.

This clonotype was counted a few times. The V and J genes are TRBV12-3 or TRBV12-4 and TRBJ2-2; D perhaps matches TRBD2 (6 bases). Trimming stripped 5 bases from V and 4 bases from J, with 11 bases between. CDR3 length: 14 residues. CDR3 sequence (DNA): TGTGCCAGCAGTCTCGGGACTGGCACCGGGGAGCTGTTTTTT. The encoded protein is CASSLGTGTGELFF.

This clonotype has just a few counts. The V and J genes are TRBV11-3 and TRBJ2-7; D possibly uses TRBD1 or TRBD2 (5 bases each). CDR1 SGHNT and CDR2 YENEEA come from the germline V gene. The CDR3 has 15 residues. V lost 0 bases, J lost 2 bases, and 11 bases lay in between. Here the CDR3 reads CASSLEGTPTYEQYF. For the CDR3, the DNA is TGTGCCAGCAGCTTAGAAGGGACGCCTACCTACGAGCAGTACTTC.

This clonotype was seen only a few times. A much larger clonotype is one base distant, so this may be a read error. The V gene is TRBV6-1, the J gene TRBJ2-3; D uncertain. The CDR3 extends over 16 amino acids. CDR1 and CDR2 from the germline V gene are MNHNS and SASEGT. The CDR3 region is CASSERAGRGTDAQYF. In DNA, the CDR3 is TGTGCCAGCAGTGAAAGGGCAGGTCGAGGCACAGATGCGCAGTATTTT.

The J gene is TRBJ2-3, the V gene TRBV2, with TRBD2 matching 9 bases. Germline V gene data show CDR1 as SNHLY and CDR2 as FYNNEI. Trimming took 2 bases from V and 4 from J; bases not matched to a gene: 4. CDR3 length equals 15 residues. As DNA, the CDR3 is TGTGCCAGCAGTGAATTCGGCGGGAGGGCAGATACGCAGTATTTT. It specifies CASSEFGGRADTQYF.

The chain carries TRBV6-2 or TRBV6-3 and TRBJ2-7; 8 bases line up with TRBD2. V gave up 4 bases and J gave up 0 bases; unmatched junction bases: 17. Germline CDR1 reads MNHEY; CDR2 reads SVGEGT. The CDR3 length is 19 residues. The CDR3 sequence: CASSSPPGSGSAPSYEQYF. The CDR3 nucleotides are TGTGCCAGCAGTTCCCCCCCGGGGAGCGGGAGCGCTCCCTCCTACGAGCAGTACTTC.

Ten or more counts support this clonotype. The chain employs TRBV20-1 and TRBJ2-3; 8 nucleotides agree with TRBD2. Germline CDR1 DFQATT, CDR2 SNEGSKA (reference sequence). After removal of 5 bases from V and 3 bases from J, the junction contained 10 bases not matched to a gene. The CDR3 runs to 15 residues. The CDR3 here is CSAEGREESTDTQYF. In nucleotides, the CDR3 is TGCAGTGCTGAGGGGCGGGAGGAGAGTACAGATACGCAGTATTTT.